The TCR beta chain under discussion was sequenced for a study of low-dose radiotherapy and immunotherapy resistance in tumors. Study summary: Both TCRalpha and TCRbeta chains were reverse transcribed with V-gene-specific primers.

Time point here: before trial treatment. Both a constant-region primer and a V-primer adapter served to amplify TCRs across roughly 20 PCR cycles. TCRdb re-derived calls from the reads in MiXCR, one entry per CDR3 protein. In the table there are tens of thousands of distinct CDR3 sequences, 12% of which are singletons. The table lists this clonotype with many counts. Germline V gene sequence: CDR1 MNHEY, CDR2 SVGAGI. The CDR3 has 12 residues. The ends were cut back, 6 bases at V and 3 bases at J, with 8 bases in the middle. The specimen comprised PBMCs, sampled before treatment. The clonotype was recovered from a female donor with ovarian cancer. The rearrangement joins TRBV6-5 to TRBJ1-1; D is perhaps TRBD1 (5 bases). CDR3 residues: CASSQGDTEAFF. The CDR3 DNA reads TGTGCCAGCAGCCAGGGAGACACTGAAGCTTTCTTT.